This paragraph reports one T cell receptor (beta chain). This sample is drawn from a study of radiation and T cells in renal cell carcinoma. Profiling relied on immunoSEQ multiplex PCR, and the TCRdb table lists in-frame clones only, not all of them. The sample records about 140,000 clones, less than 90% being singletons. The CDR3 is 15 residues long. The germline gives CDR1 SGHRS, CDR2 YFSETQ. V lost 0 bases and J 7 bases, leaving 11 bases between the germline ends. This sample's time point: baseline pretreatment blood. Treatment in this sample: 15 Gy SBRT to primary tumor, nephrectomy 4 weeks later. The V call is TRBV5-1, the J call TRBJ1-6, with D possibly being TRBD1 (5 bases). Source: blood, taken from a patient whose treatment included radiotherapy and nephrectomy. This sequence originates from a woman between 50 and 59 years old with renal cell carcinoma. This CDR3 reads CASSLVAGLNSPLHF. In DNA, the CDR3 is TGCGCCAGCAGCTTGGTTGCAGGGTTGAATTCACCCCTCCACTTT.